The clone carrying this T cell receptor (beta chain) came up a few times. Time point denoted: persistent/refractory GD, antithyroid drugs over 5 years with positive TRAb. Extracted RNA from PBMCs served as the source of the TCR library. Germline V gene sequence: CDR1 SGHVS, CDR2 FNYEAQ. There are 13 residues in the CDR3. V dropped 4 bases and J dropped 6 bases, with 9 bases sitting between them. Building the TCR beta libraries relied on iRepertoire HTBI primers, and CDR3 regions underwent Arm-PCR. Authors' processing steps: Identified segments across samples numbered about 60 TRBV and approximately 13 TRBJ. Each CDR3 protein is one row after TCRdb ran MiXCR on the multiplex PCR reads. The V and J calls follow TCRdb's processing rather than the paper's. The data contain 400,000 to 500,000 distinct CDR3 sequences, about a fifth of them singletons. The data originate from a study of regulatory T cells in long-lasting Graves disease.

The sequenced sample was peripheral blood mononuclear cells (PBMCs), obtained when the disease was refractory, from a patient treated with antithyroid drugs. The chain carries TRBV7-6 and TRBJ2-2, with a tentative D call TRBD1 (6 bases). The origin of this receptor is a female donor with Graves disease. The CDR3 protein is CASSSRQAGELFF. The CDR3 coding sequence is TGTGCCAGCAGCTCGAGACAGGCCGGGGAGCTGTTTTTT.